One and the same sample provided the 16 T cell receptor beta chains below, sequenced in a study of OX40 agonist ivuxolimab in advanced cancers. Method: immunoSEQ multiplex PCR; TCRdb's copy keeps in-frame clones and lacks some. The sample has 35,000 to 55,000 clones, 85% to 95% seen once; the top ten hold around 10%. The input for sequencing was CD4+ or CD8+ T cells sorted from blood, taken in a trial of the OX40 agonist ivuxolimab. These receptors came from an adult with an advanced solid tumor such as melanoma, head and neck, liver or kidney cancer.

The chain combines TRBV27 with TRBJ2-7; 9 nucleotides align to TRBD1. Germline V gene sequence: CDR1 MNHEY, CDR2 SMNVEV (reference sequence). The CDR3 length is 18 residues. V lost 7 bases, J lost 4 bases, and 20 bases stayed unmatched. The CDR3 DNA follows: TGTGCCAGCAAATTGGAGACAGGGGGTTTCAAGGGAGGTTACGAGCAGTACTTC. Translation: CASKLETGGFKGGYEQYF.

The rearrangement joins TRBV4-3 to TRBJ1-1; D call uncertain. V was shortened by 0 bases and J by 1 base, with 9 bases between the two germline ends. This CDR3 comprises 15 residues. Germline-derived CDR1 and CDR2 are LGHNA and YSLEER. CDR3 in DNA: TGCGCCAGCAGCCAAGATGCAGGACCGAACACTGAAGCTTTCTTT. Its protein product is CASSQDAGPNTEAFF.

The V gene is TRBV14, the J gene TRBJ1-1, with 9 bases lining up with TRBD1. With 4 bases clipped from V and 7 bases from J, the junction kept 22 bases outside the gene matches. The CDR3 has 19 amino acids. CDR1 SGHDN and CDR2 FVKESK come from the germline V gene. CDR3 amino acids: CASSPLRPGQGPGKREAFF. CDR3 nucleotides: TGTGCCAGCAGCCCATTACGTCCGGGACAGGGCCCCGGGAAGCGTGAAGCTTTCTTT.

This chain links TRBV4-1 with TRBJ2-7; tentative D call: TRBD2 (5 bases). V shed 4 bases and J shed 6 bases, with 16 bases lying between them. The CDR3 length is 14 residues. Germline values: CDR1 MGHRA, CDR2 YSYEKL. Here the CDR3 reads CASSPRTGIREQYF. The CDR3 DNA reads TGCGCCAGCAGCCCGAGGACCGGGATTCGCGAGCAGTACTTC.

The chain links TRBV9 to TRBJ2-7, with D unresolved. Germline V CDR1 and CDR2: SGDLS, YYNGEE. The CDR3 is 13 amino acids. The V end lost 4 bases, the J end lost 0 bases, and 8 bases lay between the germline ends. The DNA of the CDR3 is TGTGCCAGCAGCCCCGGCACCTCCTACGAGCAGTACTTC. Its protein is CASSPGTSYEQYF.

V usage is TRBV7-9 and J usage is TRBJ2-7; D not resolved. V shed 5 bases and J shed 1 base, with 6 bases lying between them. This CDR3 is 12 amino acids long. CDR1 SEHNR and CDR2 FQNEAQ come from the germline V gene (reference sequence). The CDR3 DNA reads TGTGCCAGCAGCGCTCCTTCCTACGAGCAGTACTTC. Its protein is CASSAPSYEQYF.

This clone was found once. The chain links TRBV5-4 to TRBJ2-7; TRBD2 matches 8 bases. The J segment lost 2 bases and the V segment lost 4 bases, leaving 8 bases of the junction unmatched. The germline CDR1 and CDR2 sequences are SGHNT and YYREEE (reference sequence). The CDR3 extends over 15 amino acids. DNA for the CDR3: TGTGCCAGCAGCCCATTGAGCGGGAGCGCCTACGAGCAGTACTTC. Protein product: CASSPLSGSAYEQYF.

The rearrangement joins TRBV27 to TRBJ2-7; D gene unclear. Germline CDR1 is MNHEY and CDR2 is SMNVEV (reference sequence). The CDR3 totals 14 residues. Between the trimmed V and J ends, which lost 7 bases and 3 bases, there was a span of 16 bases. DNA for the CDR3: TGTGCCAGCAAACAAAGGACGGCGGACTACGAGCAGTACTTC. It translates to CASKQRTADYEQYF.

This chain connects TRBV2 to TRBJ1-5, with D tentatively TRBD1 (5 bases). Germline CDR1 is SNHLY and CDR2 is FYNNEI. The CDR3 is made up of 17 amino acids. Trimming took off 5 bases at V and 0 bases at J, with 17 bases between the two ends. CDR3 nucleotide sequence: TGTGCCAGCAGTAGGGGTTCCCTCGTAAATAGCAATCAGCCCCAGCATTTT. Its protein is CASSRGSLVNSNQPQHF.

The chain links TRBV11-3 to TRBJ1-2, with no clear D. V was pared by 5 bases and J by 4 bases, with 20 bases between. This CDR3 has 16 amino acids. Germline V lookup: CDR1 SGHNT, CDR2 YENEEA. The CDR3 nucleotides are TGTGCCAGCAGCCCATCGGGGTTCCGGGGAGGCTATGGCTACACCTTC. Its protein is CASSPSGFRGGYGYTF.

This sequence joins TRBV7-8 and TRBJ1-2, with unresolved D. The CDR3 contains 13 residues. Germline CDR1 and CDR2: SGHVS and FQNEAQ. V was clipped by 5 bases and J by 5 bases, with 12 bases between them. CDR3 amino acids: CASSRTKSYGYTF. The CDR3 DNA follows: TGTGCCAGCAGCCGGACGAAATCTTATGGCTACACCTTC.

The chain recombines TRBV7-2 with TRBJ2-3; D remains ambiguous. This CDR3 has 17 amino acids. Looked up from germline, CDR1 is SGHTA and CDR2 is FQGNSA. Trimming removed 2 bases at V and 0 bases at J, with 15 bases between. The CDR3, as DNA: TGTGCCAGCAGCTTAAGTACCGGCCCTTTTAGCACAGATACGCAGTATTTT. Its protein product is CASSLSTGPFSTDTQYF. Based on the CDR3 plus reference TRBV7-2 and TRBJ2-3, the full variable domain is GAGVSQSPSNKVTEKGKDVELRCDPISGHTALYWYRQSLGQGLEFLIYFQGNSAPDKSGLPSDRFSAERTGGSVSTLTIQRTQQEDSAVYLCASSLSTGPFSTDTQYFGPGTRLTVL.

The chain has TRBV4-1 and TRBJ2-2; TRBD1 matches 7 bases. The V and J ends lost 1 base and 7 bases, in that order; junction bases with no gene match: 6. The CDR3 sequence is 15 residues long. The germline V gene encodes CDR1 MGHRA and CDR2 YSYEKL. CDR3 DNA sequence: TGCGCCAGCAGCCAAGTTTGGGCAGGGGGCGGGGAGCTGTTTTTT. It translates to CASSQVWAGGGELFF.

The J gene is TRBJ1-2, the V gene TRBV19, with 8 nucleotides matching TRBD1. The germline V gene encodes CDR1 LNHDA and CDR2 SQIVND (reference sequence). The V gene end was trimmed by 7 bases and the J gene end by 3 bases; junction bases not matched to a gene: 10. The length of the CDR3 is 15 residues. The CDR3: CASKPFQGAYYGYTF. For the CDR3, the DNA is TGTGCCAGTAAACCCTTCCAGGGGGCGTACTATGGCTACACCTTC.

This clone showed up just a few times. The J gene is TRBJ2-1, the V gene TRBV5-6; D possibly matches TRBD1 or TRBD2 (5 bases each). The CDR3 has 15 residues. Germline V lookup: CDR1 SGHDT, CDR2 YYEEEE. V lost 6 bases, J lost 4 bases, and 17 bases lay in between. The CDR3 DNA reads TGTGCCAGCATGCCCGGGACGGAGTCTTACAATGAGCAGTTCTTC. This encodes CASMPGTESYNEQFF. Together with reference TRBV5-6 and TRBJ2-1, the CDR3 gives the full variable domain: DAGVTQSPTHLIKTRGQQVTLRCSPKSGHDTVSWYQQALGQGPQFIFQYYEEEERQRGNFPDRFSGHQFPNYSSELNVNALLLGDSALYLCASMPGTESYNEQFFGPGTRLTVL.

The J gene is TRBJ2-7, the V gene TRBV2, with a tentative D call TRBD1 (6 bases). Germline V gives CDR1 SNHLY, CDR2 FYNNEI. CDR3 length: 12 residues. The V end was cut by 1 base, the J end by 7 bases, with 8 bases between. The chain's CDR3 is CASSEGRGEQYF. The CDR3 nucleotides are TGTGCCAGCAGTGAAGGTAGGGGGGAGCAGTACTTC.